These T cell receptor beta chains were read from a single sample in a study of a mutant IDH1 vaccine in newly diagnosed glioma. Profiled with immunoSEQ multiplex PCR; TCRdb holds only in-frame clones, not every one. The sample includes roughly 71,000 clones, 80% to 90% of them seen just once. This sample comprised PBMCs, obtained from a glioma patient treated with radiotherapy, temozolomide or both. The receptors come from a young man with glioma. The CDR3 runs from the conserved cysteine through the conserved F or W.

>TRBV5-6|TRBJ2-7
CASSRGRIGSYEQYF
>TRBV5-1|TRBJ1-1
CASSGGQGFTEAFF
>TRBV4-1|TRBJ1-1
CASSQVIVNTEAFF
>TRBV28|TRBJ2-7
CASRVTRVRYEQYF
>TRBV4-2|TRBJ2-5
CASSQGWASGGLGQETQYF
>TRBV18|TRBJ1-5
CASSPFFAGSNQPQHF
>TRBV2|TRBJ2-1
CASIGLPYNEQFF
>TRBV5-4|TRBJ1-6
CASSLAGSSYNSPLHF
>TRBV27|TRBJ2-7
CASSPGTGGYEQYF
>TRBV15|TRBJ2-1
CATSRAWGTSGADEQFF
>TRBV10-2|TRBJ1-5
CASRLGQGNQPQHF
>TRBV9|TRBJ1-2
CASSATGAPSVFGYTF
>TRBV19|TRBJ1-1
CASSPGTANTEAFF
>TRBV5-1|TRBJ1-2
CASSVGSGQGIRGYTF
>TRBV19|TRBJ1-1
CASSDLGAVDTEAFF
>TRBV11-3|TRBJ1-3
CASSERTGIVSGNTIYF
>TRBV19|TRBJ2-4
CASSLTGGENIQYF
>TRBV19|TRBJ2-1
CASSISGRGLVNEQFF
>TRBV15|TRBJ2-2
CATSRPDTVNTGELFF
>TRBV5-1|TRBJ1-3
CASSLGGNSGNTIYF
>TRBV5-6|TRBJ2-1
CASSFGAVYNEQFF
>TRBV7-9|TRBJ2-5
CASSQRSPDQETQYF
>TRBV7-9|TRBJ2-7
CASSTGSYEQYF
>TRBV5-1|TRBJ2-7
CASSDHRTGDEQYF
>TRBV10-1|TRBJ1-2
CASSEGSLGYTF
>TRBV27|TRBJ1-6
CASSKQGGINSPLHF
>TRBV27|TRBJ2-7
CASSLLGQVHPIYEQYF
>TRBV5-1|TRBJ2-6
CASSFSTNGANVLTF
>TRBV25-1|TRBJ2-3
CASSGDRYTDTQYF
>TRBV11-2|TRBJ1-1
CASSLEGAVTEAFF
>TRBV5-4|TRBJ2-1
CASSRTSGVYNEQFF
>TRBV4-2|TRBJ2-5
CASSQIPGLAGGGETQYF
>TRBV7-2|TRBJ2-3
CASSLSTDTQYF
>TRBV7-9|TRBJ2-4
CASSTRQKVSLSTKNIQYF
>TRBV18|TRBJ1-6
CASSPTTGSSPLHF
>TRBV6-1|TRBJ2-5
CASSDPGHFQETQYF
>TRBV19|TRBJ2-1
CASSVISGGALDEQFF
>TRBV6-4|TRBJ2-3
CASSDLTSGGADTQYF
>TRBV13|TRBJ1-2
CASSLALSNYGYTF
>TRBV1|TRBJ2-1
CTSSQDKVGRDNEQFF
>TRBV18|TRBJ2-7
CASSPLLGTGSSYEQYF
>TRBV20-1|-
CSARRIYEQYF